This T cell receptor beta chain appears in the sequencing data of a study of T-cell reconstitution after alpha-beta-depleted transplantation in children. Study-wide findings and caveats: The study traced high day-60 TCRbeta diversity in some patients to surviving recipient T cells and thymic progenitors. The main origin of T-cell counts and diversity one year after transplant was newly produced T cells. It was reported that alpha-beta T cells came from several hundred expanded graft clones (about two months after transplant).

Details on this clonotype: The antigen remains unidentified.

Deletions cut 7 bases from V and 3 bases from J, with 13 bases between. The CDR3 consists of 14 residues. The germline V gene has CDR1 SGHRS and CDR2 YFSETQ. Construction of the TCRbeta library involved unique molecular identifiers. MiXCR, applied by TCRdb to the PCR reads, yields one record per CDR3 protein. The sample includes around 800,000 distinct CDR3 sequences, approximately 15% of them seen just once. V usage is TRBV5-1 and J usage is TRBJ2-2; possible D gene TRBD2, 5 bases. This sample comprised PBMCs, mostly from graft donor cells, obtained 360 days after TCRalphabeta/CD19-depleted stem cell transplant. This receptor was taken from a male patient between 10 and 17 years old who had a stem cell transplant for acute lymphoblastic leukemia, so the T cells may come from the graft donor. The CDR3 coding sequence is TGCGCCAGCCGACCGGGATCTTACACCGGGGAGCTGTTTTTT. Translating it yields CASRPGSYTGELFF.